The 27 T cell receptor beta chains listed next were all sequenced from one sample in a study of human T cells and chemical hapten exposure. One entry per CDR3 protein results from TCRdb running MiXCR on the RACE reads. The profile shows about 97,000 distinct CDR3 sequences, about 28% of them singletons. As to time point: patch test 3, about 24 weeks after DPC sensitization. Treatment of the sample: therapeutic diphenylcyclopropenone sensitization with weekly scalp DPC. Here the sequenced sample was whole blood, taken in connection with sensitization to the hapten diphenylcyclopropenone (DPC). These receptors all come from a middle-aged man with alopecia areata. Some clones in this sample may be carry-over from other donors' samples.

V gene TRBV6-2 or TRBV6-3 combines with J gene TRBJ2-1, with D possibly being TRBD1 (5 bases). The ends were cut back, 6 bases at V and 9 bases at J, with 12 bases in the middle. The germline gives CDR1 MNHEY, CDR2 SVGEGT. This CDR3 has 12 amino acids. The chain's CDR3 is CASRAGSSEQFF. The DNA of the CDR3 is TGTGCCAGCAGGGCAGGGTCTAGTGAGCAGTTCTTC.

This CDR3 is CASSLRDGGDEQFF. The CDR3 nucleotides read TGTGCCAGCAGCCTACGGGACGGGGGCGATGAGCAGTTCTTC. The chain is built from TRBV7-9 and TRBJ2-1, with D possibly called TRBD1 or TRBD2 (6 bases each). V gave up 5 bases and J gave up 8 bases, with 16 bases separating them. Germline CDR1 is SEHNR and CDR2 is FQNEAQ (reference sequence). CDR3 length equals 14 residues. The whole variable domain, filled in from reference TRBV7-9 and TRBJ2-1, reads DTGVSQNPRHKITKRGQNVTFRCDPISEHNRLYWYRQTLGQGPEFLTYFQNEAQLEKSRLLSDRFSAERPKGSFSTLEIQRTEQGDSAMYLCASSLRDGGDEQFFGPGTRLTVL.

This clonotype has just a few counts. The V gene is TRBV7-2, the J gene TRBJ2-7; D ambiguous. Deletions cut 5 bases from V and 7 bases from J, with 12 bases between. The CDR3 spans 12 residues. Germline lookup yields CDR1 SGHTA and CDR2 FQGNSA. In DNA, the CDR3 is TGTGCCAGCAGCCTGGGCCCGAAGGAGCAGTACTTC. Translated: CASSLGPKEQYF.

V and J are TRBV28 and TRBJ1-1; D might be TRBD1 (6 bases). Germline CDR1 and CDR2: MDHEN and SYDVKM. The CDR3 totals 15 residues. V lost 4 bases to trimming and J lost 4 bases, with 16 bases between them. In DNA form, the CDR3 reads TGTGCCAGCAGTTACTCCCCCAGGGGACCCACTGAAGCTTTCTTT. Translation: CASSYSPRGPTEAFF.

CDR3 region: CAISDLGGPSSAKNIQYF. CDR3 DNA: TGTGCCATCAGTGATTTAGGGGGTCCTTCTTCAGCCAAAAACATTCAGTACTTC. The chain is built from TRBV10-3 and TRBJ2-4; D perhaps matches TRBD1 (6 bases). Germline V CDR1 and CDR2: ENHRY, SYGVKD. CDR3 length: 18 residues. Trimming took 3 bases from V and 0 from J, leaving 18 bases between them.

The chain is built from TRBV12-3 or TRBV12-4 and TRBJ1-1, with D possibly matching TRBD1 (5 bases). V was pared by 2 bases and J by 0 bases, with 13 bases between. This CDR3 has 16 amino acids. In DNA form, the CDR3 reads TGTGCCAGCAGTTTAATGAGGGCAGGGATGAACACTGAAGCTTTCTTT. Translation: CASSLMRAGMNTEAFF.

This chain uses TRBV7-2 with TRBJ2-3; 8 bases align to TRBD2. V gave up 4 bases and J gave up 1 base; unmatched junction bases: 10. The CDR3 is 17 amino acids. CDR1 is SGHTA and CDR2 is FQGNSA in the germline V gene. The CDR3, as DNA: TGTGCCAGCAGCTCCCGGGGGCGGGAGGTGGGCACAGATACGCAGTATTTT. Translating it yields CASSSRGREVGTDTQYF.

V is TRBV12-3 or TRBV12-4 and J is TRBJ1-1; perhaps TRBD1 as D (5 bases). Between the trimmed V and J ends, which lost 6 bases and 5 bases, there was a span of 22 bases. The CDR3 has 16 amino acids. DNA of the CDR3: TGTGCCAGCAGGCGTAGCCAGGGTGTAATGCGTACTGAAGCTTTCTTT. Amino acid sequence: CASRRSQGVMRTEAFF.

This clonotype was found once. The CDR3: CASSLRSAGGYNEQFF. The CDR3 bases are TGTGCCAGCAGCCTCAGGTCTGCGGGAGGTTACAATGAGCAGTTCTTC. This chain connects TRBV14 to TRBJ2-1; 8 bases fit TRBD2. Germline V gives CDR1 SGHDN, CDR2 FVKESK. This CDR3 contains 16 residues. Trimming removed 4 bases from V and 4 bases from J; junction bases left unmatched: 9.

This chain uses TRBV7-9 with TRBJ2-7; 10 bases line up with TRBD2. The CDR3 is 16 amino acids. CDR1 and CDR2 from the germline V gene are SEHNR and FQNEAQ (reference sequence). V dropped 4 bases and J dropped 2; count of bases not matched to a gene: 8. The CDR3 nucleotides are TGTGCCAGCAGCTCCGGACTAGCGGCACGTCCCTACGAGCAGTACTTC. Translation: CASSSGLAARPYEQYF. The full variable domain, in which reference TRBV7-9 and TRBJ2-7 provide the parts outside the CDR3, is DTGVSQNPRHKITKRGQNVTFRCDPISEHNRLYWYRQTLGQGPEFLTYFQNEAQLEKSRLLSDRFSAERPKGSFSTLEIQRTEQGDSAMYLCASSSGLAARPYEQYFGPGTRLTVT.

The chain has TRBV20-1 and TRBJ2-3, with 8 nucleotides matching TRBD2. V gave up 3 bases and J gave up 2 bases; unmatched junction bases: 4. Germline V gene data show CDR1 as DFQATT and CDR2 as SNEGSKA (reference sequence). The CDR3 covers 14 residues. CDR3 in DNA: TGCAGTGCTAGGAAGCGGGGGTACACAGATACGCAGTATTTT. Translation: CSARKRGYTDTQYF.

This chain connects TRBV21-1 to TRBJ2-1; TRBD2 is the table's D call, not checked against the DNA. TRBV21-1 is flagged as a pseudogene. The CDR3 contains 16 residues. DNA for the CDR3: TGTGCCTTCAAGGGGGTCCTAGCGGGAGGTTACAATGAGCAGTTCTTC. Encoded protein: CAFKGVLAGGYNEQFF.

The gene calls are TRBV28 and TRBJ2-7; D call uncertain. The CDR3 extends over 14 amino acids. Germline CDR1 reads MDHEN; CDR2 reads SYDVKM. V was clipped by 1 base and J by 2 bases, with 9 bases between them. In DNA, the CDR3 is TGTGCCAGCAGTTTATTGGGCGGAACCTACGAGCAGTACTTC. Encoded protein: CASSLLGGTYEQYF.

There are a few counts of this clonotype. This sequence joins TRBV7-3 and TRBJ2-3, with D hard to call. The CDR3 runs 14 residues. CDR1 is SGHTA, CDR2 FQGTGA, per germline. With 1 base removed from V and 6 bases from J, the gap between germline ends came to 11 bases. The CDR3 DNA reads TGTGCCAGCAGCTTAAGCCGCGGTTCCGATACGCAGTATTTT. This gives the protein CASSLSRGSDTQYF.

CDR3: CASSLRGVNQPQHF. CDR3 sequence (DNA): TGTGCCAGCAGTTTACGGGGAGTGAATCAGCCCCAGCATTTT. This chain links TRBV12-3 or TRBV12-4 with TRBJ1-5; D remains ambiguous. V was cut by 2 bases and J by 4 bases, with 9 bases left in between. The CDR3 contains 14 residues.

This clonotype came up many times. The chain has TRBV7-9 and TRBJ2-3; perhaps TRBD1 as D (5 bases). CDR1 and CDR2 (germline): SEHNR, FQNEAQ (reference sequence). With 0 bases removed from V and 6 bases from J, the gap between germline ends came to 10 bases. This CDR3 has 14 residues. For the CDR3, the DNA is TGTGCCAGCAGCTTAGCTCTCAGGGCTGATACGCAGTATTTT. It yields the protein CASSLALRADTQYF.

This clonotype was counted only a few times. This chain links TRBV10-3 with TRBJ2-7; 10 bases are shared with TRBD1. This CDR3 has 17 amino acids. Germline trimming cut 0 bases from V and 5 bases from J; bases unmatched to any gene: 10. Germline lookup yields CDR1 ENHRY and CDR2 SYGVKD. This CDR3 reads CAISESMRTGGSHEQYF. The CDR3 coding sequence is TGTGCCATCAGTGAGTCGATGAGGACAGGGGGGTCCCACGAGCAGTACTTC.

The chain has TRBV6-2 or TRBV6-3 and TRBJ1-1; the D gene is possibly TRBD1 (6 bases). The V gene's germline CDR1 is MNHEY and CDR2 SVGEGT. Between the trimmed V and J ends, which lost 1 base and 5 bases, there was a span of 17 bases. The CDR3 consists of 16 residues. CDR3 in DNA: TGTGCCAGCAGTTACTTCCCTGGGAGGGGGGATACTGAAGCTTTCTTT. Translation: CASSYFPGRGDTEAFF.

The chain combines TRBV12-3 or TRBV12-4 with TRBJ1-1, with D possibly TRBD1 on 5 matching bases. The CDR3 spans 14 residues. The V end was cut by 5 bases, the J end by 4 bases, with 14 bases between. In nucleotides, the CDR3 is TGTGCCAGCAGTACCCTTTGGGGGGGCACTGAAGCTTTCTTT. Translation: CASSTLWGGTEAFF.

There are a few counts of this clonotype. The J gene is TRBJ1-1, the V gene TRBV6-5; D is unclear. This CDR3 contains 14 residues. V gave up 4 bases and J gave up 8 bases, with 17 bases separating them. Germline V lookup: CDR1 MNHEY, CDR2 SVGAGI. The CDR3 sequence is CASSSGIQNREAFF. In DNA, the CDR3 is TGTGCCAGCAGTTCCGGGATCCAAAATCGAGAAGCTTTCTTT.

The rearrangement joins TRBV6-4 to TRBJ1-1; D gene uncertain. Trimming stripped 1 base from V and 5 bases from J, with 8 bases between. Germline CDR1 is MRHNA and CDR2 is SNTAGT. The CDR3 consists of 13 residues. This chain's CDR3 is CASSDFPGTEAFF. DNA of the CDR3: TGTGCCAGCAGTGACTTCCCGGGGACTGAAGCTTTCTTT.

The DNA of the CDR3 is TGTGCCAGCAGTCCCCTAGCGGGAGTTTTTAATGAGCAGTTCTTC. Protein sequence: CASSPLAGVFNEQFF. This chain joins TRBV12-3 or TRBV12-4 and TRBJ2-1; 10 bases are shared with TRBD2. V lost 5 bases to trimming and J lost 7 bases; unmatched junction nucleotides: 8. CDR3 length: 15 residues.

This clonotype turned up a few times. The chain uses TRBV7-9 and TRBJ2-7; 9 bases align to TRBD1. The CDR3 loop spans 17 amino acids. J gave up 5 bases and V 4 bases, and 15 bases lay outside the gene matches. CDR1 is SEHNR, CDR2 FQNEAQ, per germline (reference sequence). DNA for the CDR3: TGTGCCAGCAGCTCACTCACTTCACAGGGGGCGCGTCACGAGCAGTACTTC. Protein sequence: CASSSLTSQGARHEQYF.

The chain recombines TRBV7-9 with TRBJ2-3, with TRBD2 matching 7 bases. This CDR3 has 14 amino acids. V shed 2 bases and J 5 bases; nucleotides not matched to a gene: 4. The germline gives CDR1 SEHNR, CDR2 FQNEAQ (reference sequence). The CDR3 sequence is CASSLPLAEDTQYF. CDR3 nucleotides: TGTGCCAGCAGCTTACCGCTAGCGGAAGATACGCAGTATTTT.

This clonotype has just a few counts. The rearrangement links TRBV2 to TRBJ1-4, with a tentative D call TRBD1 (6 bases). Trimming pared 7 bases from V and 0 bases from J, leaving 9 bases between. CDR1 and CDR2 from the germline V gene are SNHLY and FYNNEI. This CDR3 spans 14 amino acids. Written as DNA, the CDR3 is TGTGCCAGCATACAGGGAGCAACTAATGAAAAACTGTTTTTT. Translating gives CASIQGATNEKLFF.

This clonotype has more than one count but fewer than ten. The chain joins TRBV28 to TRBJ1-6; D ambiguous. The CDR3 is 13 amino acids. CDR1 and CDR2 (germline): MDHEN, SYDVKM. Trimming pared 7 bases from V and 6 bases from J, leaving 10 bases between. The CDR3 DNA is TGTGCCAGCACGAGTACCCTTAATTCACCCCTCCACTTT. As protein: CASTSTLNSPLHF.

This clonotype was counted only a few times. The V and J genes are TRBV6-2 or TRBV6-3 and TRBJ1-5; 7 bases are shared with TRBD1. Germline CDR1 and CDR2: MNHEY and SVGEGT. J gave up 0 bases and V 2 bases, and 13 bases lay outside the gene matches. The CDR3 has 19 amino acids. For the CDR3, the DNA is TGTGCCAGCAGTTACACGACAGGGCGCCGAAGCAATAGCAATCAGCCCCAGCATTTT. This translates into CASSYTTGRRSNSNQPQHF.